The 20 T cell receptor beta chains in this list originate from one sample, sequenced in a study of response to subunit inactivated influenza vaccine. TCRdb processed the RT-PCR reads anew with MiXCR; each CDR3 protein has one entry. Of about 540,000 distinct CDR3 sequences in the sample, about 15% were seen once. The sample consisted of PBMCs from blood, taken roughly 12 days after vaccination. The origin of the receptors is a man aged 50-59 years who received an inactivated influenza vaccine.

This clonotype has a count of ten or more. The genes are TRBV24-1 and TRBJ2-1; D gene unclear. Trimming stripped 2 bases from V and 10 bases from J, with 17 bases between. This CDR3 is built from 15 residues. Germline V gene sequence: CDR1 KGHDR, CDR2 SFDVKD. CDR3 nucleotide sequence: TGTGCCACCAGTGATTCTCGACCTAGATCCAACGAGCAGTTCTTC. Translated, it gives CATSDSRPRSNEQFF.

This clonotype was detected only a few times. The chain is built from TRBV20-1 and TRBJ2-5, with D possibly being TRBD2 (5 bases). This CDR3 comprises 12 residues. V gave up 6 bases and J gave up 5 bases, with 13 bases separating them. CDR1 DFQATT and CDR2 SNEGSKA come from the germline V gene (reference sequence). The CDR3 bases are TGCAGTGCCGTCTGGCTAGCTGAGACCCAGTACTTC. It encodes CSAVWLAETQYF.

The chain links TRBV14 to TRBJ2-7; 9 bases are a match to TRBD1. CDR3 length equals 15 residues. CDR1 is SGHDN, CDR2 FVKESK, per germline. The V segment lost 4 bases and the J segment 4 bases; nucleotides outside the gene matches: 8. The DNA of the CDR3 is TGTGCCAGCAGCCTACCCGGGACAGGGATTTACGAGCAGTACTTC. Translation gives CASSLPGTGIYEQYF.

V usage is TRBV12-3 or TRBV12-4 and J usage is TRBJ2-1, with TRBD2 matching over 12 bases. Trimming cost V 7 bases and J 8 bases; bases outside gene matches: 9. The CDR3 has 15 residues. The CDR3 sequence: CASNELAGGPDEQFF. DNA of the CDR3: TGTGCCAGCAACGAACTAGCGGGGGGCCCAGATGAGCAGTTCTTC.

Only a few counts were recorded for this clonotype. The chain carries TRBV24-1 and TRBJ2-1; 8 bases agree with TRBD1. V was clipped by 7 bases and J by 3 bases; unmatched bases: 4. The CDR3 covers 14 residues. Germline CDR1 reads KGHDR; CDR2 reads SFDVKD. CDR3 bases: TGTGCCACCAGCGAGACAGGGGACTACAATGAGCAGTTCTTC. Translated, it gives CATSETGDYNEQFF.

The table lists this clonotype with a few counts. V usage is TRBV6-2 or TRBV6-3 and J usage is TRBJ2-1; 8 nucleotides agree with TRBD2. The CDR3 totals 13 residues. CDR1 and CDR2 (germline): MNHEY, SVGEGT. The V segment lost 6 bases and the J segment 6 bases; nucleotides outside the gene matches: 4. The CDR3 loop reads CASSQSGSNEQFF. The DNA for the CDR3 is TGTGCCAGCAGCCAGAGCGGGAGCAATGAGCAGTTCTTC.

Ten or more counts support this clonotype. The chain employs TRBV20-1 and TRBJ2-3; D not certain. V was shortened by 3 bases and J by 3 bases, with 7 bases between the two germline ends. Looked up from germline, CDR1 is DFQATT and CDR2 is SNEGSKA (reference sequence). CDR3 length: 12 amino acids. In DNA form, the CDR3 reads TGCAGTGCTAGCCAAGGAACAGATACGCAGTATTTT. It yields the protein CSASQGTDTQYF.

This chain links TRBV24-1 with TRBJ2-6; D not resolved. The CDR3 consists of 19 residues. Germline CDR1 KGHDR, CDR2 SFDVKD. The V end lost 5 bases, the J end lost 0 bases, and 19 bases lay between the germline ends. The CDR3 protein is CATSGLSNGQTSGANVLTF. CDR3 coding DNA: TGTGCCACCAGTGGACTTTCAAACGGGCAAACCTCTGGGGCCAACGTCCTGACTTTC.

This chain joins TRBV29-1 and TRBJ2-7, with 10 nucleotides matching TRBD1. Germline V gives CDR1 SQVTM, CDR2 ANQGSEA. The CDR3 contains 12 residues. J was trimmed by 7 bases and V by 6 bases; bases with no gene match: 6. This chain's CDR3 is CSVGTGEGEQYF. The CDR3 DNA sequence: TGCAGCGTCGGGACAGGGGAGGGTGAGCAGTACTTC.

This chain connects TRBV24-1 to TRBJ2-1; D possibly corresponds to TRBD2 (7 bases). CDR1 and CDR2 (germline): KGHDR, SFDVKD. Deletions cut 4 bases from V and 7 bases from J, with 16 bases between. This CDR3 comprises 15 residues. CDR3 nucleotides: TGTGCCACCAGTGACCGGGGGGCCGGGCAAAATGAGCAGTTCTTC. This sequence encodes CATSDRGAGQNEQFF.

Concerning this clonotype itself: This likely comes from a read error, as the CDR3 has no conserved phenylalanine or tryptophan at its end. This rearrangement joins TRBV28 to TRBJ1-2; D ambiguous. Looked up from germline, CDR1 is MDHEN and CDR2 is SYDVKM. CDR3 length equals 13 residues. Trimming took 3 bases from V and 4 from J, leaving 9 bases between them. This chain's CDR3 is CASSFPRSYGYTL. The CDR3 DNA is TGTGCCAGCAGTTTCCCACGCTCCTATGGCTACACCCTC.

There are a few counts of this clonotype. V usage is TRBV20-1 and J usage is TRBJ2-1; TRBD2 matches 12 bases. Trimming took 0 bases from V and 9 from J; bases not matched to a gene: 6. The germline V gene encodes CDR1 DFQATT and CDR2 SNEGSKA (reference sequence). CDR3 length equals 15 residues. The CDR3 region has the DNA TGCAGTGCTAGAGATGCTAGCGGGGGGGCCACTGAGCAGTTCTTC. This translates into CSARDASGGATEQFF.

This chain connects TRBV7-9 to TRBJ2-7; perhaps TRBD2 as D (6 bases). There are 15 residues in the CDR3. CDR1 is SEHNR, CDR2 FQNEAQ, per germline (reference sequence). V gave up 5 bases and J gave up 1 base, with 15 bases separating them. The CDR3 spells CASSVAGTLSYEQYF. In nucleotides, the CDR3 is TGTGCCAGCAGCGTGGCCGGGACTCTTTCCTACGAGCAGTACTTC. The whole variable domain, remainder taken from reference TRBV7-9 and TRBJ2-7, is DTGVSQNPRHKITKRGQNVTFRCDPISEHNRLYWYRQTLGQGPEFLTYFQNEAQLEKSRLLSDRFSAERPKGSFSTLEIQRTEQGDSAMYLCASSVAGTLSYEQYFGPGTRLTVT.

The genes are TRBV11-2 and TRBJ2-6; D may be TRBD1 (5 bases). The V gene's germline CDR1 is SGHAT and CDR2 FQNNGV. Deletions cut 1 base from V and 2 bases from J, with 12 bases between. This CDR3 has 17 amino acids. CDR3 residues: CASSLGPGYAGANVLTF. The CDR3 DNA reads TGTGCCAGCAGCTTAGGTCCAGGGTACGCTGGGGCCAACGTCCTGACTTTC.

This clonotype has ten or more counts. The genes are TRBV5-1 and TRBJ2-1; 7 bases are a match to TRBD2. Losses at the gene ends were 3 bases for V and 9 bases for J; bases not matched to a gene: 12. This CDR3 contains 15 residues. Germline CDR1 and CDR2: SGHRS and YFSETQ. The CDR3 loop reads CASSSSGGGLSEQFF. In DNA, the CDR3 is TGCGCCAGCAGCTCGTCTGGCGGGGGTTTAAGTGAGCAGTTCTTC. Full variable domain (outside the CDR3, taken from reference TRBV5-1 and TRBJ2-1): KAGVTQTPRYLIKTRGQQVTLSCSPISGHRSVSWYQQTPGQGLQFLFEYFSETQRNKGNFPGRFSGRQFSNSRSEMNVSTLELGDSALYLCASSSSGGGLSEQFFGPGTRLTVL.

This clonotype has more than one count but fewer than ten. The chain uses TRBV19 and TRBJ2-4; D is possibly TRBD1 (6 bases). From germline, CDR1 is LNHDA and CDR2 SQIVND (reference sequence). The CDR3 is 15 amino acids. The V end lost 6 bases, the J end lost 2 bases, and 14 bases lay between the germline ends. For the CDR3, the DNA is TGTGCCAGTAGCCTAACCGGGGACACCAAAAACATTCAGTACTTC. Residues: CASSLTGDTKNIQYF. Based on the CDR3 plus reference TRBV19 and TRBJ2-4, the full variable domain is DGGITQSPKYLFRKEGQNVTLSCEQNLNHDAMYWYRQDPGQGLRLIYYSQIVNDFQKGDIAEGYSVSREKKESFPLTVTSAQKNPTAFYLCASSLTGDTKNIQYFGAGTRLSVL.

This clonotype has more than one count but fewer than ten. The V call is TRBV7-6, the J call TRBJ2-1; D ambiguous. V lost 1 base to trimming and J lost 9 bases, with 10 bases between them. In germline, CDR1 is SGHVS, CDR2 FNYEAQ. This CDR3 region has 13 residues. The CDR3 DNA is TGTGCCAGCAGCTTAGTCGGTCCCAGTGAGCAGTTCTTC. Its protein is CASSLVGPSEQFF.

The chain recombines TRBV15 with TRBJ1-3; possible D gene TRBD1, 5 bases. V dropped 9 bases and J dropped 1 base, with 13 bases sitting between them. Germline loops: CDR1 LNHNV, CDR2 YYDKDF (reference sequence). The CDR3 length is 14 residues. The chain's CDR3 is CATRDFQSGNTIYF. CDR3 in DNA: TGTGCCACGAGGGACTTCCAATCTGGAAACACCATATATTTT.

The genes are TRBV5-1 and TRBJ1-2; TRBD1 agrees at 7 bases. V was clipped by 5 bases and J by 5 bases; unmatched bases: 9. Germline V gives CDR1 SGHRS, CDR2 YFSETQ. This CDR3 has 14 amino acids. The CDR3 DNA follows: TGCGCCAGCAGGTCCGGGACAGCCGGTTATGGCTACACCTTC. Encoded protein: CASRSGTAGYGYTF.

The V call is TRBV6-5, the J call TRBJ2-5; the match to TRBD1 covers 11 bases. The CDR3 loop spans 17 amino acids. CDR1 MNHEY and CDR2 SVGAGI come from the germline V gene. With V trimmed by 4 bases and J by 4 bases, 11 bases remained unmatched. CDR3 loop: CASSSRTRDRGGETQYF. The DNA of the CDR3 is TGTGCCAGCAGTTCCCGGACACGGGACAGGGGGGGAGAGACCCAGTACTTC.